The 14 T cell receptor beta chains below come from one sample, sequenced in a study of tumor-infiltrating lymphocytes in primary liver carcinoma (dated by TCRdb to about 2017). The run used an Illumina HiSeq 2500. Starting from around 500 ng total RNA, TCRbeta-specific cDNA was produced by reverse transcription with a constant-region primer and ProtoScript II reverse transcriptase. Three nested multiplex PCR rounds, following a slightly modified ARM-PCR procedure, were used to build the TCRbeta libraries. Each of the first two PCR rounds ran for approximately 10 cycles and used multiplex TRBV1-TRBV30 forward primers together with a Cbeta reverse primer. Clones were called with MiXCR by TCRdb after fastp trimmed the public reads at Q25, and only in-frame beta chains were retained. Identical CDR3 protein sequences are pooled into one entry, listed with their most common genes and DNA. Within this sample are about 300,000 distinct CDR3 sequences, with approximately 65% of them counted one time only. The biggest ten clones account for roughly 8.6% of the sample.

TRIzol reagent was used to extract blood RNA from unsorted whole blood, while the DNeasy Blood & Tissue kit provided the germline DNA. The specimen sequenced was peripheral blood. The source of these receptors is a middle-aged man with primary liver carcinoma and hepatitis B virus infection.

This clonotype appeared many times. J is TRBJ2-1 and V is TRBV12-3 or TRBV12-4; D remains unclear. The V gene lost 2 bases and the J gene lost 7 bases, with 6 bases spanning the gap. This CDR3 has 12 amino acids. The CDR3 sequence: CASSLSANEQFF. CDR3 DNA sequence: TGTGCCAGCAGTTTATCTGCTAATGAGCAGTTCTTC.

This rearrangement joins TRBV28 to TRBJ1-1; D is unclear. V lost 3 bases, J lost 2 bases, and 10 bases lay in between. The CDR3 extends over 14 amino acids. Germline V gene lookup returns CDR1 MDHEN and CDR2 SYDVKM. The CDR3 is CASSFLEENTEAFF. DNA for the CDR3: TGTGCCAGCAGTTTCCTGGAGGAAAACACTGAAGCTTTCTTT.

This rearrangement joins TRBV7-8 to TRBJ2-1; no clear D gene. The CDR3 length is 15 residues. Germline-derived CDR1 and CDR2 are SGHVS and FQNEAQ. V was pared by 5 bases and J by 2 bases, with 13 bases between. This chain's CDR3 is CASSPTSVPYNEQFF. The CDR3 DNA sequence: TGTGCCAGCAGCCCCACGTCGGTCCCCTACAATGAGCAGTTCTTC. The complete variable domain, with remaining parts taken from reference TRBV7-8 and TRBJ2-1, reads GAGVSQSPRYKVAKRGQDVALRCDPISGHVSLFWYQQALGQGPEFLTYFQNEAQLDKSGLPSDRFFAERPEGSVSTLKIQRTQQEDSAVYLCASSPTSVPYNEQFFGPGTRLTVL.

Turning to this clonotype: Mismatch with germline at one junction end may stem from a read error. The V and J genes are TRBV7-9 and TRBJ2-2; possible D gene TRBD2, 6 bases. Germline CDR1 and CDR2: SEHNR and FQNEAQ (reference sequence). This CDR3 has 16 amino acids. CDR3 DNA: TGTGCCAGCAGCTTAATGTTATCGGGAGACACCGGGGAGCTGTCTTTT. It encodes CASSLMLSGDTGELSF.

This clonotype was seen ten or more times. The J gene is TRBJ1-5, the V gene TRBV28; tentative D call: TRBD1 (6 bases). The CDR3 is 16 residues long. V was pared by 6 bases and J by 2 bases, with 17 bases between. CDR1 is MDHEN, CDR2 SYDVKM, per germline. In nucleotides, the CDR3 is TGTGCCAGCAGCCTAGGGTGGGGGGCTGGCAATCAGCCCCAGCATTTT. Protein sequence: CASSLGWGAGNQPQHF.

The rearrangement links TRBV6-2 or TRBV6-3 to TRBJ2-3, with 12 bases fitting TRBD2. CDR1 MNHEY and CDR2 SVGEGT come from the germline V gene. CDR3 length: 19 amino acids. The ends lost 2 bases at V and 5 bases at J; junction bases unmatched: 14. CDR3 nucleotides: TGTGCCAGCAGTTACCCCCCGGGGCTAGCGGGAGGGATAATAGATACGCAGTATTTT. Its translation is CASSYPPGLAGGIIDTQYF.

Notes on this clonotype: This CDR3 is missing its conserved last phenylalanine or tryptophan, likely due to a read error. This chain connects TRBV2 to TRBJ2-5, with D possibly matching TRBD2 (5 bases). Trimming removed 3 bases at V and 1 base at J, with 12 bases between. The CDR3 is 15 amino acids. Germline V lookup: CDR1 SNHLY, CDR2 FYNNEI. CDR3: CASSESWSGQETQYI. CDR3 sequence (DNA): TGTGCCAGCAGTGAGTCGTGGAGCGGCCAAGAGACCCAGTACATC.

The V call is TRBV4-2, the J call TRBJ2-5; D ambiguous. This CDR3 has 12 residues. Per the germline V gene, CDR1 is LGHNA and CDR2 is YNFKEQ. V shed 2 bases and J shed 4 bases, with 5 bases lying between them. In DNA form, the CDR3 reads TGTGCCAGCAGCCAATGGGGAGAGACCCAGTACTTC. It yields the protein CASSQWGETQYF.

This clonotype was seen repeatedly, ten times or more. The J gene is TRBJ2-1, the V gene TRBV6-1; 8 nucleotides match TRBD2. In germline, CDR1 is MNHNS, CDR2 SASEGT. The CDR3 sequence is 16 residues long. Trimming cost V 2 bases and J 8 bases; bases outside gene matches: 11. The CDR3 loop is CASSEFLGRASYEQFF. Here the CDR3 DNA reads TGTGCCAGCAGTGAATTTCTCGGGAGGGCCTCTTATGAGCAGTTCTTC.

As regards this clonotype: The junction departs from the called germline gene at one end, perhaps through a read error. V is TRBV11-2 and J is TRBJ1-2, with 7 positions matching TRBD1. CDR1 and CDR2 (germline): SGHAT, FQNNGV. The CDR3 consists of 15 residues. CDR3 sequence reads: CAGSLQGDSAYGYTF. CDR3 bases: TGTGCCGGCAGCTTGCAGGGGGACTCCGCCTATGGCTACACCTTC.

Concerning this clonotype itself: This sequence may be a read error, since a much larger clone differs from it by one base. V gene TRBV5-4 combines with J gene TRBJ2-1; D call uncertain. The CDR3 length is 13 residues. Germline V CDR1 and CDR2: SGHNT, YYREEE (reference sequence). The CDR3 spells CASSSLGFNERFF. CDR3 coding DNA: TGTGCCAGCAGCTCCTTAGGGTTCAATGAGCGGTTCTTC.

As for this clonotype: A read error may be the cause here, since a much bigger clone is one base away. The CDR3 DNA is TGTGCCAACAGGGGGGAGGGTGGTCAGCCCCAGCATTTT. It translates to CANRGEGGQPQHF. The rearrangement uses TRBV12-3 or TRBV12-4 and TRBJ1-5; 8 nucleotides match TRBD1. The CDR3 has 13 residues. Losses at the gene ends were 10 bases for V and 6 bases for J; bases not matched to a gene: 8.

This clonotype appeared many times. The gene calls are TRBV13 and TRBJ1-1, with D tentatively TRBD1 (5 bases). Between the trimmed V and J ends, which lost 5 bases and 1 base, there was a span of 11 bases. Germline V gives CDR1 PRHDT, CDR2 FYEKMQ (reference sequence). The CDR3 spans 14 residues. CDR3 amino acids: CASSPRDRNTEAFF. The CDR3 DNA follows: TGTGCCAGCAGCCCACGCGACAGGAACACTGAAGCTTTCTTT.

With respect to this clonotype: This may be a read error: a much more frequent sequence differs by one nucleotide. The genes are TRBV6-1 and TRBJ2-3; the D is unclear. V lost 11 bases and J lost 2, with 14 bases in between. In germline, CDR1 is MNHNS, CDR2 SASEGT. The CDR3 sequence is 13 residues long. The chain's CDR3 is CAGGKTATDTQYF. CDR3 nucleotide sequence: TGTGCCGGCGGCAAGACCGCCACAGATACGCAGTATTTT.